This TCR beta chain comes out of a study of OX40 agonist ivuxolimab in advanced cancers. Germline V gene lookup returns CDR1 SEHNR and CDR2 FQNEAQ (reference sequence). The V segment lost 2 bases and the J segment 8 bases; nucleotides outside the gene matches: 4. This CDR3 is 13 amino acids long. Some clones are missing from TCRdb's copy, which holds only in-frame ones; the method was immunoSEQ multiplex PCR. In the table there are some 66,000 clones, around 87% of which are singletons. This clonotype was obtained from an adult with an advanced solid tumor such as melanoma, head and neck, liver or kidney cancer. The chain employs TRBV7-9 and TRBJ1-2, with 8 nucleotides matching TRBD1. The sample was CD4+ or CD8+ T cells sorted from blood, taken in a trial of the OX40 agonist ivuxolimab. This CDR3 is CASSLQGAKGYTF. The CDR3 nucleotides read TGTGCCAGCAGCTTACAGGGGGCCAAGGGCTACACCTTC.